A single sample gave rise to the 14 T cell receptor beta chains below, sequenced in a study of cytomegalovirus exposure and HLA in healthy donors. Clones were read by immunoSEQ multiplex PCR, and TCRdb kept only the in-frame ones, dropping some. The repertoire consists of 80,000 to 95,000 clones, with approximately 95% occurring once and the leading ten covering about 1%. The material sequenced was PBMCs. These TCRs come from a woman aged 25-40 years in good health and CMV-seropositive.

The V and J genes are TRBV2 and TRBJ2-3; 10 bases map to TRBD2. V shed 3 bases and J 4 bases; nucleotides not matched to a gene: 4. CDR1 and CDR2 (germline): SNHLY, FYNNEI. This CDR3 contains 15 residues. The DNA for the CDR3 is TGTGCCAGCAGTGAGTGGACTAGCGGCGCAGATACGCAGTATTTT. It is translated as CASSEWTSGADTQYF. Using reference TRBV2 and TRBJ2-3 for the parts outside the CDR3, the full variable domain is EPEVTQTPSHQVTQMGQEVILRCVPISNHLYFYWYRQILGQKVEFLVSFYNNEISEKSEIFDDQFSVERPDGSNFTLKIRSTKLEDSAMYFCASSEWTSGADTQYFGPGTRLTVL.

CDR3 region: CASSRGEAQGSEQYF. CDR3 sequence (DNA): TGCGCCAGCAGCCGAGGAGAGGCTCAGGGGAGCGAGCAGTACTTC. V usage is TRBV5-1 and J usage is TRBJ2-7; weak D call: TRBD1 (6 bases). CDR1 and CDR2 from the germline V gene are SGHRS and YFSETQ. Trimming pared 4 bases from V and 6 bases from J, leaving 20 bases between. The CDR3 consists of 15 residues.

This clone was counted a single time. The CDR3 DNA reads as TGTGCCAGCAGTTTACACACCGGGGACTCGAATGGCTACACCTTC. Residues: CASSLHTGDSNGYTF. This rearrangement joins TRBV6-6 to TRBJ1-2; D might be TRBD1 (5 bases). V lost 4 bases and J lost 6, with 18 bases in between. Germline V gene data show CDR1 as MNHNY and CDR2 as SVGAGI (reference sequence). The CDR3 length is 15 residues.

The V and J genes are TRBV28 and TRBJ2-1, with D maybe TRBD2 (5 bases). Trimming took off 6 bases at V and 5 bases at J, with 14 bases between the two ends. The CDR3 totals 14 residues. The germline V gene encodes CDR1 MDHEN and CDR2 SYDVKM. CDR3 bases: TGTGCCAGCAGGGAAGCGGTCAAGAACAATGAGCAGTTCTTC. Its protein product is CASREAVKNNEQFF.

The V and J genes are TRBV30 and TRBJ2-7; 10 bases line up with TRBD1. The ends lost 8 bases at V and 6 bases at J; junction bases unmatched: 13. The CDR3 loop spans 14 amino acids. The V gene's germline CDR1 is GTSNPN and CDR2 SVGIG (reference sequence). The DNA for the CDR3 is TGTGCCCGGACCCGACAGGGGGCAACGGGCGAGCAGTACTTC. It is translated as CARTRQGATGEQYF.

The V gene is TRBV28, the J gene TRBJ2-5; 8 bases are shared with TRBD2. CDR1 MDHEN and CDR2 SYDVKM come from the germline V gene. The V gene end was trimmed by 6 bases and the J gene end by 9 bases; junction bases not matched to a gene: 9. CDR3 size: 13 residues. Here the CDR3 reads CASRSGGQLAQYF. Here the CDR3 DNA reads TGTGCCAGCAGGAGCGGGGGCCAATTGGCCCAGTACTTC.

The chain recombines TRBV7-9 with TRBJ2-3; 10 positions agree with TRBD2. Germline values: CDR1 SEHNR, CDR2 FQNEAQ (reference sequence). The ends lost 5 bases at V and 6 bases at J; junction bases unmatched: 8. The CDR3 spans 15 residues. The CDR3 region is CASSPRASGSDTQYF. In DNA, the CDR3 is TGTGCCAGCAGCCCCCGAGCTAGCGGGAGTGATACGCAGTATTTT.

V is TRBV30 and J is TRBJ2-1; D may be TRBD2 (7 bases). The V end lost 5 bases, the J end lost 8 bases, and 19 bases lay between the germline ends. Looked up from germline, CDR1 is GTSNPN and CDR2 is SVGIG (reference sequence). The CDR3 sequence is 14 residues long. The CDR3 DNA reads TGTGCCTGGTCTCGGGGGGCGCAAATCGATGAGCAGTTCTTC. Its protein is CAWSRGAQIDEQFF.

Only one count was recorded for this clone. CDR3 coding DNA: TGTGCCAGCAGTGGGGGGGTTCGATACAATGAGCAGTTCTTC. Its translation: CASSGGVRYNEQFF. The rearrangement links TRBV25-1 to TRBJ2-1; D may be TRBD2 (6 bases). The CDR3 runs 14 residues. The germline V gene encodes CDR1 MGHDK and CDR2 SYGVNS. V was shortened by 4 bases and J by 4 bases, with 11 bases between the two germline ends.

Only one count was recorded for this clone. The chain is built from TRBV7-2 and TRBJ1-2, with D unresolved. Between the trimmed V and J ends, which lost 4 bases and 2 bases, there was a span of 2 bases. The CDR3 loop spans 11 amino acids. The V gene's germline CDR1 is SGHTA and CDR2 FQGNSA. CDR3 sequence reads: CASSSNYGYTF. DNA of the CDR3: TGTGCCAGCAGCTCAAACTATGGCTACACCTTC.

The chain carries TRBV29-1 and TRBJ2-5; possibly TRBD2 for D (6 bases). Trimming removed 6 bases at V and 2 bases at J, with 13 bases between. The CDR3 runs to 13 residues. Germline values: CDR1 SQVTM, CDR2 ANQGSEA. CDR3 protein: CSVWGLAQETQYF. The CDR3 DNA is TGCAGCGTCTGGGGTCTAGCGCAAGAGACCCAGTACTTC.

V and J are TRBV19 and TRBJ2-7; D is perhaps TRBD2 (6 bases). The CDR3 length is 14 residues. V was clipped by 4 bases and J by 6 bases, with 16 bases between them. CDR1 and CDR2 from the germline V gene are LNHDA and SQIVND (reference sequence). The CDR3 is CASSKTGTRGEQYF. In DNA form, the CDR3 reads TGTGCCAGTAGTAAGACCGGGACTCGGGGCGAGCAGTACTTC.

This rearrangement joins TRBV5-1 to TRBJ2-3; a possible D gene is TRBD2 (6 bases). From germline, CDR1 is SGHRS and CDR2 YFSETQ. The CDR3 length is 15 residues. V lost 3 bases and J 0 bases, leaving 11 bases between the germline ends. For the CDR3, the DNA is TGCGCCAGCAGCTCCGGACTATTAAGCACAGATACGCAGTATTTT. This translates into CASSSGLLSTDTQYF.

V gene TRBV18 combines with J gene TRBJ2-7, with a tentative D call TRBD1 (6 bases). The V gene lost 2 bases and the J gene lost 1 base, with 12 bases spanning the gap. The germline gives CDR1 KGHSH, CDR2 LQKENI. This CDR3 spans 15 amino acids. CDR3 DNA sequence: TGTGCCAGCTCACCAAACGGACAGCCGTCCTACGAGCAGTACTTC. Amino acid sequence: CASSPNGQPSYEQYF. Looking up the rest from reference TRBV18 and TRBJ2-7 gives the full variable domain: NAGVMQNPRHLVRRRGQEARLRCSPMKGHSHVYWYRQLPEEGLKFMVYLQKENIIDESGMPKERFSAEFPKEGPSILRIQQVVRGDSAAYFCASSPNGQPSYEQYFGPGTRLTVT.